This TCR beta chain was observed in a study of control samples from healthy donors and cancer patients. Per the germline V gene, CDR1 is SEHNR and CDR2 is FQNEAQ (reference sequence). V was trimmed by 1 base and J by 2 bases, leaving 9 bases between them. The CDR3 is made up of 16 amino acids. Clones were sequenced by immunoSEQ multiplex PCR, and TCRdb holds only the in-frame ones, with some missing. The profile shows 250,000 to 300,000 clones, more than 65% of them singletons. This clone occurred a few times. The sequencing sample was made of PBMCs. This TCR came from a woman in her fifties or sixties with lung cancer. The V gene is TRBV7-9, the J gene TRBJ2-6, with D perhaps matching TRBD1 (5 bases). The CDR3 DNA reads as TGTGCCAGCAGCTTAGGAAACAGGCCTGGGGCCAACGTCCTGACTTTC. It specifies CASSLGNRPGANVLTF.